This entry lists 18 T cell receptor beta chains sequenced from one sample in a study of a mutant IDH1 vaccine in newly diagnosed glioma. Produced via immunoSEQ multiplex PCR; TCRdb's table is partial and in-frame only. Of about 52,000 clones listed, 91% are singletons. This sample's time point: week 11, during vaccination. Every vaccination contained 300 ug of the mutant IDH1 20-mer peptide and was paired with topical imiquimod. Their antigens are not known. Sequenced here: PBMCs, sampled from a glioma patient whose treatment included an IDH1 peptide vaccine. These receptors were taken from a man in his forties or fifties with glioma.

The chain employs TRBV18 and TRBJ1-6, with 7 nucleotides matching TRBD1. With V trimmed by 3 bases and J by 7 bases, 12 bases remained unmatched. The CDR3 has 17 residues. CDR1 and CDR2 (germline): KGHSH, LQKENI. CDR3 DNA: TGTGCCAGCTCACCGGAACAGGGGAGGGGGCCCAATTCACCCCTCCACTTT. Amino acids: CASSPEQGRGPNSPLHF.

The chain employs TRBV27 and TRBJ1-4; the match to TRBD1 covers 7 bases. CDR3 length: 16 amino acids. Germline V gene sequence: CDR1 MNHEY, CDR2 SMNVEV (reference sequence). Trimming took 6 bases from V and 4 from J; bases not matched to a gene: 11. The DNA for the CDR3 is TGTGCCAGCAGACCCGGGACAGTAGACCGTAATGAAAAACTGTTTTTT. Protein: CASRPGTVDRNEKLFF.

V gene TRBV9 combines with J gene TRBJ1-1, with D unresolved. The CDR3 covers 12 residues. V was pared by 4 bases and J by 1 base, with 5 bases between. The germline V gene encodes CDR1 SGDLS and CDR2 YYNGEE. CDR3 nucleotide sequence: TGTGCCAGCAGCTCACCGAACACTGAAGCTTTCTTT. Protein product: CASSSPNTEAFF.

The chain uses TRBV6-5 and TRBJ2-3; D gene unclear. The CDR3 loop spans 15 amino acids. Germline V gives CDR1 MNHEY, CDR2 SVGAGI. The germline V and J ends were trimmed by 0 bases and 0 bases, with 7 bases remaining between them. CDR3 residues: CASSYSGVSTDTQYF. As DNA, the CDR3 is TGTGCCAGCAGTTACTCTGGGGTTAGCACAGATACGCAGTATTTT.

The gene calls are TRBV18 and TRBJ1-5, with D possibly being TRBD1 (6 bases). Deletions cut 5 bases from V and 2 bases from J, with 10 bases between. Germline loops: CDR1 KGHSH, CDR2 LQKENI. The CDR3 length is 14 residues. The CDR3 DNA reads TGTGCCAGCTCATTATCAGGGGGCAATCAGCCCCAGCATTTT. Protein sequence: CASSLSGGNQPQHF.

The chain uses TRBV6-5 and TRBJ2-7; TRBD1 matches at 8 bases. The V gene's germline CDR1 is MNHEY and CDR2 SVGAGI. V lost 5 bases and J lost 2; bases outside the gene matches: 8. The CDR3 runs 15 residues. For the CDR3, the DNA is TGTGCCAGCAGTACCCGACAGGGGCCCGCCTACGAGCAGTACTTC. Translation gives CASSTRQGPAYEQYF.

The rearrangement uses TRBV19 and TRBJ1-5; D remains unclear. The germline V and J ends were trimmed by 10 bases and 0 bases, with 16 bases remaining between them. This CDR3 is 15 amino acids long. Germline CDR1 LNHDA, CDR2 SQIVND (reference sequence). The CDR3 coding sequence is TGTGCCACCTTAGCTCAGGCTTATAGCAATCAGCCCCAGCATTTT. This encodes CATLAQAYSNQPQHF.

This chain uses TRBV5-5 with TRBJ1-1; D remains ambiguous. The V and J ends lost 4 bases and 3 bases respectively, with 16 bases between them. The CDR3 length is 15 residues. The germline V gene encodes CDR1 SGHKS and CDR2 YYEKEE (reference sequence). CDR3 protein: CASSGVILADTEAFF. CDR3 coding DNA: TGTGCCAGCAGCGGGGTAATCTTGGCGGACACTGAAGCTTTCTTT.

The chain has TRBV25-1 and TRBJ2-1; TRBD1 might be the D (5 bases). The CDR3 spans 15 residues. Germline CDR1 MGHDK, CDR2 SYGVNS. V was trimmed by 4 bases and J by 1 base, leaving 11 bases between them. CDR3 in DNA: TGTGCCAGCAGTGGTCAGGGTGGGTCCTACAATGAGCAGTTCTTC. Encoded protein: CASSGQGGSYNEQFF.

This clone appeared a few times. The chain has TRBV9 and TRBJ2-5; 8 bases are shared with TRBD1. Germline CDR1 is SGDLS and CDR2 is YYNGEE. The CDR3 has 15 residues. J was trimmed by 2 bases and V by 0 bases; bases with no gene match: 3. The CDR3 sequence: CASSVAGTGQETQYF. The CDR3 DNA reads as TGTGCCAGCAGCGTAGCGGGGACAGGACAAGAGACCCAGTACTTC.

J is TRBJ2-2 and V is TRBV5-6; D is uncertain. V lost 2 bases to trimming and J lost 6 bases, with 8 bases between them. The germline V gene has CDR1 SGHDT and CDR2 YYEEEE. CDR3 length equals 13 residues. This CDR3 is CASSLPDPGELFF. In nucleotides, the CDR3 is TGTGCCAGCAGCTTACCCGATCCCGGGGAGCTGTTTTTT. Filled out from reference TRBV5-6 and TRBJ2-2, the complete variable domain reads DAGVTQSPTHLIKTRGQQVTLRCSPKSGHDTVSWYQQALGQGPQFIFQYYEEEERQRGNFPDRFSGHQFPNYSSELNVNALLLGDSALYLCASSLPDPGELFFGEGSRLTVL.

This chain uses TRBV20-1 with TRBJ1-2; D remains unclear. The CDR3 is 10 amino acids. V lost 5 bases, J lost 5 bases, and 6 bases lay in between. Germline V gene data show CDR1 as DFQATT and CDR2 as SNEGSKA (reference sequence). CDR3 in amino acids: CSAFRYGYTF. Written as DNA, the CDR3 is TGCAGTGCTTTTCGATATGGCTACACCTTC.

This chain joins TRBV7-2 and TRBJ2-5; D uncertain. Trimming stripped 4 bases from V and 2 bases from J, with 11 bases between. The germline V gene has CDR1 SGHTA and CDR2 FQGNSA. The CDR3 consists of 14 residues. The CDR3 DNA reads TGTGCCAGCAGCTCCCGGCGATTACAAGAGACCCAGTACTTC. Protein product: CASSSRRLQETQYF.

This chain joins TRBV19 and TRBJ1-4; the D is unclear. This CDR3 has 14 amino acids. Germline assignment: CDR1 LNHDA and CDR2 SQIVND (reference sequence). With 3 bases removed from V and 3 bases from J, the gap between germline ends came to 8 bases. The CDR3 region has the DNA TGTGCCAGTAGTATCCACGGGCCTAATGAAAAACTGTTTTTT. Its protein product is CASSIHGPNEKLFF.

The chain recombines TRBV9 with TRBJ1-3; D unresolved. Germline assignment: CDR1 SGDLS and CDR2 YYNGEE. V was cut by 3 bases and J by 0 bases, with 10 bases left in between. The CDR3 length is 15 residues. CDR3 coding DNA: TGTGCCAGCAGCGAGAGTAAGGGCTCTGGAAACACCATATATTTT. This encodes CASSESKGSGNTIYF.

This clone was seen only once. This chain joins TRBV5-8 and TRBJ2-3; no reliable D call. The V gene's germline CDR1 is SGHTS and CDR2 YDEGEE. The CDR3 extends over 14 amino acids. V shed 2 bases and J shed 2 bases, with 9 bases lying between them. CDR3 in amino acids: CASSLAYTTDTQYF. The DNA for the CDR3 is TGTGCCAGCAGCTTAGCCTACACCACAGATACGCAGTATTTT.

The J gene is TRBJ2-1, the V gene TRBV25-1; the match to TRBD2 covers 9 bases. V shed 0 bases, J shed 8 bases, and the junction held 2 bases outside the gene matches. The CDR3 covers 14 residues. Germline V gene lookup returns CDR1 MGHDK and CDR2 SYGVNS. CDR3 nucleotide sequence: TGTGCCAGCAGTGAATATTTAGCGGGAGATGAGCAGTTCTTC. The encoded protein is CASSEYLAGDEQFF.

In DNA, the CDR3 is TGTGCCAGCAGTGCGTCCGGGACAGGGGGCACTGAAGCTTTCTTT. Residues: CASSASGTGGTEAFF. The chain uses TRBV6-5 and TRBJ1-1, with 11 bases matching TRBD1. The CDR3 extends over 15 amino acids. Looked up from germline, CDR1 is MNHEY and CDR2 is SVGAGI. V lost 5 bases, J lost 4 bases, and 6 bases stayed unmatched.